This T cell receptor beta chain was sequenced in a study of regulatory T cells. Points from the study as a whole: Hydrophobic residues at CDR3 positions 6 and 7 were enriched in conventional CD4+ T cells of CD3G-deficient patients. Patient repertoires had restricted TRB V-J pairs and skewed V and J usage, most in Tregs.

Two CD3G-deficient patients had more severe autoimmunity; all had some. At testing, patients were 2 to 39 years old, with reduced naive and increased memory T-cell proportions. Sorting split CD4+ cells into CD25-high CD127-low Tregs and CD25-low CD127-high conventional T cells. This clone has a single count. Its antigen is as yet unknown. Amplification used 52 TRBV primers and 13 TRBJ primers. Here immunoSEQ multiplex PCR was the method, and the copy in TCRdb shows in-frame clones only, minus some. The table lists about 35,000 clones, over 75% of them singletons. The CDR3 is made up of 13 amino acids. Trimming pared 4 bases from V and 4 bases from J, leaving 11 bases between. Germline CDR1 and CDR2: MNHNS and SASEGT.

The sequence was collected from a person in their late teens or twenties with CD3G deficiency. Sequencing used conventional CD4+ T cells sorted from blood. The rearrangement uses TRBV6-1 and TRBJ2-7; no firm D call. The CDR3 loop reads CASSARSSYEQYF. For the CDR3, the DNA is TGTGCCAGCAGTGCCCGGTCCTCTTACGAGCAGTACTTC.